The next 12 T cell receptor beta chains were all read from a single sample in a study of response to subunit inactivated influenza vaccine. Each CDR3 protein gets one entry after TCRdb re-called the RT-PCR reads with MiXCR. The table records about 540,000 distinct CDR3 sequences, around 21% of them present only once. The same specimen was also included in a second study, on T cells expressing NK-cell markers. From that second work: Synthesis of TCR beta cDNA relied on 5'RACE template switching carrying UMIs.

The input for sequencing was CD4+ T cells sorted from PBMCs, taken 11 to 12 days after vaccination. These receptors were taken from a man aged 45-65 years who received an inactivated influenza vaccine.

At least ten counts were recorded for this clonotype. The CDR3 here is CTRHPPTPSSYEQYF. As DNA, the CDR3 is TGCACCCGACACCCTCCTACGCCCTCCTCCTACGAGCAGTACTTC. The rearrangement links TRBV4-3 to TRBJ2-7; D is uncertain. In germline, CDR1 is LGHNA, CDR2 YSLEER. This CDR3 is built from 15 residues.

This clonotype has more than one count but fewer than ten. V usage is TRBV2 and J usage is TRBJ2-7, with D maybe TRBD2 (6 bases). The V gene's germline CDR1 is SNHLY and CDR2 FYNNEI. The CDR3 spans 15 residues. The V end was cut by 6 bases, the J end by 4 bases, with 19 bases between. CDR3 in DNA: TGTGCCAGCAGCCGTGTGGTAGGGGCGGGGTACGAGCAGTACTTC. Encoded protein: CASSRVVGAGYEQYF.

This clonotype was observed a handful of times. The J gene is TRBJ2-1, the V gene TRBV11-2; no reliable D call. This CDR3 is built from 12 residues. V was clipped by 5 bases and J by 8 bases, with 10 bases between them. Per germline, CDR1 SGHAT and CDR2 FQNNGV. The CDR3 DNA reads TGTGCCAGCAGCCTTAATGGCGATGAGCAGTTCTTC. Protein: CASSLNGDEQFF. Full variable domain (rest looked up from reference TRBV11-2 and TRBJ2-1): EAGVAQSPRYKIIEKRQSVAFWCNPISGHATLYWYQQILGQGPKLLIQFQNNGVVDDSQLPKDRFSAERLKGVDSTLKIQPAKLEDSAVYLCASSLNGDEQFFGPGTRLTVL.

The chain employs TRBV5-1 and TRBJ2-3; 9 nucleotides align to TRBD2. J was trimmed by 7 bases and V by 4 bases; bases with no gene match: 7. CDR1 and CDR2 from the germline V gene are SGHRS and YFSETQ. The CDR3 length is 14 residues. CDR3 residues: CASSVSGSMNTQYF. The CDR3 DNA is TGCGCCAGCAGCGTTAGCGGGAGCATGAATACGCAGTATTTT.

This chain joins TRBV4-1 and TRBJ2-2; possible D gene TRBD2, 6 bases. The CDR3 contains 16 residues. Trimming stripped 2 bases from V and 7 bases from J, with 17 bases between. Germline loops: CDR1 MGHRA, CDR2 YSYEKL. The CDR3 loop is CASSQTGRWSFGELFF. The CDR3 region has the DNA TGCGCCAGCAGCCAAACGGGGAGGTGGTCCTTCGGGGAGCTGTTTTTT.

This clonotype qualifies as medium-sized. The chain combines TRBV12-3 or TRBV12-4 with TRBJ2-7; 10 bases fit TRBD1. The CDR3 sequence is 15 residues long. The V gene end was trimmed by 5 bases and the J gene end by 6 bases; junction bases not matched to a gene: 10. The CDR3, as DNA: TGTGCCAGCAGTCGCCCGGGACAGGGGTATTCCGAGCAGTACTTC. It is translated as CASSRPGQGYSEQYF.

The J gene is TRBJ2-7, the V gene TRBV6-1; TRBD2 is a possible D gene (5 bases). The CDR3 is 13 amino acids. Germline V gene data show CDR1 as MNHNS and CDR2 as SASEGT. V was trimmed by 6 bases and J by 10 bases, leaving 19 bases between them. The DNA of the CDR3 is TGTGCCAGCAGGACTGGGTTTCGAGGGAGACAGTACTTC. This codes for CASRTGFRGRQYF.

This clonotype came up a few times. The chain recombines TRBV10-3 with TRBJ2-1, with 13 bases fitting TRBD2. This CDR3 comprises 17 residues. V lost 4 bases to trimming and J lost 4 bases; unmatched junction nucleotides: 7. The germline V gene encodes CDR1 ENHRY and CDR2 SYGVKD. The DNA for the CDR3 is TGTGCCATCAGTGGAAGGACTAGCGGGGGCCTTTACAATGAGCAGTTCTTC. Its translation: CAISGRTSGGLYNEQFF.

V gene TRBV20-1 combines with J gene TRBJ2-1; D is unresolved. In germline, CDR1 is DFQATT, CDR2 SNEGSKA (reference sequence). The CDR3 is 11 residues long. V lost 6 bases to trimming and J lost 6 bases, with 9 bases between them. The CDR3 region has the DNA TGCAGTGCCACAGAATCCAATGAGCAGTTCTTC. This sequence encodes CSATESNEQFF.

The CDR3 DNA sequence: TGCAGTGCTAGGAGCAGGGACTATGGCTACACCTTC. This encodes CSARSRDYGYTF. This chain joins TRBV20-1 and TRBJ1-2, with D possibly matching TRBD1 (5 bases). The CDR3 is made up of 12 amino acids. Between the trimmed V and J ends, which lost 3 bases and 3 bases, there was a span of 8 bases. In germline, CDR1 is DFQATT, CDR2 SNEGSKA (reference sequence).

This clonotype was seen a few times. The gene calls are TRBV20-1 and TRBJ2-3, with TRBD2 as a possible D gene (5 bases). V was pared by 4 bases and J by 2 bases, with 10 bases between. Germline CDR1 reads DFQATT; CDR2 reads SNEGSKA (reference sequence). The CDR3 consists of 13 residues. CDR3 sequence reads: CSANVLVTDTQYF. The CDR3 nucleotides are TGCAGTGCTAACGTACTAGTCACAGATACGCAGTATTTT.

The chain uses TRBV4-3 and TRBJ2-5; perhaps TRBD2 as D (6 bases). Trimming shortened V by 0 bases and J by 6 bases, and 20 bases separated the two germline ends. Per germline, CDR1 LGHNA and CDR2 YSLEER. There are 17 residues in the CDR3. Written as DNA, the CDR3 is TGCGCCAGCAGCCAAGAATTCTCTGGAACGGGGAGGCAGACCCAGTACTTC. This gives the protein CASSQEFSGTGRQTQYF.